One and the same sample provided the 21 T cell receptor beta chains below, sequenced in a study of patients and donors after allogeneic stem cell transplantation. TCRdb recomputed calls from the RT-PCR reads with MiXCR, one row per CDR3 protein. This table holds hundreds of thousands of distinct CDR3 sequences, 16% found once. The sequenced material came from blood, either unsorted or a sorted T cell fraction (not recorded which). Receptors originate from a human donor who was either an allogeneic HSCT recipient or a stem cell or donor lymphocyte infusion donor (not recorded which). It is not recorded whose cells these are; they may come from a transplant donor.

This sequence joins TRBV4-2 and TRBJ1-2; 9 positions match TRBD1. Germline trimming cut 3 bases from V and 7 bases from J; bases unmatched to any gene: 12. Germline loops: CDR1 LGHNA, CDR2 YNFKEQ. The CDR3 sequence is 16 residues long. This CDR3 reads CASSQEEDRGIAGYTF. The CDR3 DNA sequence: TGTGCCAGCAGCCAGGAGGAAGACAGGGGGATTGCTGGCTACACCTTC.

The table lists this clonotype with a few counts. V gene TRBV15 combines with J gene TRBJ1-1, with TRBD1 identical over 7 bases. J gave up 1 base and V 0 bases, and 11 bases lay outside the gene matches. In germline, CDR1 is LNHNV, CDR2 YYDKDF (reference sequence). CDR3 size: 18 residues. The CDR3: CATSRDWDSEGENTEAFF. CDR3 DNA: TGTGCCACCAGCAGAGATTGGGACAGCGAGGGTGAGAACACTGAAGCTTTCTTT.

The chain combines TRBV4-2 with TRBJ2-3; D gene uncertain. Germline V gene sequence: CDR1 LGHNA, CDR2 YNFKEQ. This CDR3 has 15 residues. Trimming took 1 base from V and 0 from J, leaving 8 bases between them. CDR3 DNA sequence: TGTGCCAGCAGCCAAGCTCGACCTAGCACAGATACGCAGTATTTT. It encodes CASSQARPSTDTQYF.

The rearrangement uses TRBV7-8 and TRBJ1-2; no clear D gene. The CDR3 runs 12 residues. Trimming left V 1 base short and J 10 bases short, with 10 bases between. CDR1 is SGHVS, CDR2 FQNEAQ, per germline. CDR3 bases: TGTGCCAGCAGCTTAGGGTCCACCCCCTACACCTTC. Translation gives CASSLGSTPYTF. The full variable domain, in which reference TRBV7-8 and TRBJ1-2 provide the parts outside the CDR3, is GAGVSQSPRYKVAKRGQDVALRCDPISGHVSLFWYQQALGQGPEFLTYFQNEAQLDKSGLPSDRFFAERPEGSVSTLKIQRTQQEDSAVYLCASSLGSTPYTFGSGTRLTVV.

This clonotype was counted once. The rearrangement links TRBV5-1 to TRBJ2-7; 10 nucleotides align to TRBD2. Germline values: CDR1 SGHRS, CDR2 YFSETQ. The CDR3 contains 18 residues. After removal of 4 bases from V and 3 bases from J, the junction contained 16 bases not matched to a gene. CDR3 bases: TGCGCCAGCAGCCCCCCCCCGGGACTAGCGCTAGACAACTACGAGCAGTACTTC. Protein: CASSPPPGLALDNYEQYF.

J is TRBJ1-2 and V is TRBV18; unclear D gene. Trimming pared 1 base from V and 1 base from J, leaving 13 bases between. The CDR3 consists of 16 residues. Germline CDR1 KGHSH, CDR2 LQKENI. The CDR3 spells CASSPLGRSVNYGYTF. For the CDR3, the DNA is TGTGCCAGCTCACCACTCGGACGCAGTGTTAACTATGGCTACACCTTC.

This chain joins TRBV4-1 and TRBJ2-2, with 12 positions matching TRBD2. There are 16 residues in the CDR3. Losses at the gene ends were 2 bases for V and 13 bases for J; bases not matched to a gene: 11. Looked up from germline, CDR1 is MGHRA and CDR2 is YSYEKL. CDR3 region: CASSQYTGLAGGMLFF. The CDR3 DNA is TGCGCCAGCAGCCAATATACGGGACTAGCGGGCGGCATGCTGTTTTTT.

This clonotype was counted only a few times. V usage is TRBV12-3 or TRBV12-4 and J usage is TRBJ2-3, with a possible D match to TRBD1 (6 bases). Deletions cut 5 bases from V and 2 bases from J, with 14 bases between. The CDR3 is 15 residues long. The CDR3: CASSILTGPTDTQYF. In nucleotides, the CDR3 is TGTGCCAGCAGTATACTGACAGGTCCCACAGATACGCAGTATTTT.

This chain joins TRBV5-6 and TRBJ2-7; 15 bases are a match to TRBD2. The V gene end was trimmed by 3 bases and the J gene end by 6 bases; junction bases not matched to a gene: 1. This CDR3 spans 14 amino acids. Per germline, CDR1 SGHDT and CDR2 YYEEEE. Here the CDR3 reads CASSWGLAGGEQYF. DNA for the CDR3: TGTGCCAGCAGCTGGGGACTAGCGGGAGGCGAGCAGTACTTC. The entire variable domain, with the rest obtained from reference TRBV5-6 and TRBJ2-7, is as follows: DAGVTQSPTHLIKTRGQQVTLRCSPKSGHDTVSWYQQALGQGPQFIFQYYEEEERQRGNFPDRFSGHQFPNYSSELNVNALLLGDSALYLCASSWGLAGGEQYFGPGTRLTVT.

This clonotype was seen a handful of times. The chain joins TRBV5-1 to TRBJ2-5, with 12 nucleotides matching TRBD2. Germline CDR1 is SGHRS and CDR2 is YFSETQ. CDR3 length: 16 amino acids. V lost 1 base and J lost 5; bases outside the gene matches: 6. The CDR3 spells CASSLTSGGIGETQYF. The DNA for the CDR3 is TGCGCCAGCAGCTTGACTAGCGGGGGGATTGGGGAGACCCAGTACTTC.

Many counts were recorded for this clonotype. J is TRBJ2-3 and V is TRBV5-1, with D maybe TRBD1 (6 bases). CDR3 length: 16 amino acids. Trimming took 4 bases from V and 2 from J, leaving 17 bases between them. Germline values: CDR1 SGHRS, CDR2 YFSETQ. In DNA form, the CDR3 reads TGCGCCAGCAGCATCCGGGACACTACAACCACAGATACGCAGTATTTT. It yields the protein CASSIRDTTTTDTQYF.

This clonotype appeared many times. The chain uses TRBV5-1 and TRBJ2-2; tentatively, D is TRBD1 or TRBD2 (5 bases each). The CDR3 is made up of 15 amino acids. The germline V gene encodes CDR1 SGHRS and CDR2 YFSETQ. Trimming took 7 bases from V and 0 from J, leaving 13 bases between them. CDR3 bases: TGCGCCAGCTTCCCCGGGACCCCGAACACCGGGGAGCTGTTTTTT. Amino acids: CASFPGTPNTGELFF. The full variable domain, with the rest looked up from reference TRBV5-1 and TRBJ2-2, is KAGVTQTPRYLIKTRGQQVTLSCSPISGHRSVSWYQQTPGQGLQFLFEYFSETQRNKGNFPGRFSGRQFSNSRSEMNVSTLELGDSALYLCASFPGTPNTGELFFGEGSRLTVL.

The chain carries TRBV5-1 and TRBJ2-7; D is unclear. CDR1 is SGHRS and CDR2 is YFSETQ in the germline V gene. The V gene lost 0 bases and the J gene lost 2 bases, with 12 bases spanning the gap. This CDR3 region has 15 residues. CDR3 bases: TGCGCCAGCAGCTTGGGGGCAGGTTATGCCTACGAGCAGTACTTC. Translated, it gives CASSLGAGYAYEQYF.

The CDR3 DNA is TGTGCCAGCAGTTTAGGGCAGTTCTTAGCCAAAAACATTCAGTACTTC. It translates to CASSLGQFLAKNIQYF. The chain joins TRBV12-3 or TRBV12-4 to TRBJ2-4; no firm D call. V was clipped by 1 base and J by 0 bases, with 10 bases between them. This CDR3 spans 16 amino acids.

The chain uses TRBV20-1 and TRBJ2-1, with 7 nucleotides matching TRBD1. The CDR3 has 17 amino acids. Germline CDR1 DFQATT, CDR2 SNEGSKA (reference sequence). The CDR3 coding sequence is TGCAGCGCCCTGTTCACAGGGGACGAGGGAGCAATCAATGAGCAGTTCTTC. This translates into CSALFTGDEGAINEQFF.

The chain has TRBV7-9 and TRBJ1-6; perhaps TRBD1 as D (6 bases). CDR1 and CDR2 from the germline V gene are SEHNR and FQNEAQ (reference sequence). Trimming pared 5 bases from V and 9 bases from J, leaving 17 bases between. The CDR3 has 15 amino acids. CDR3 region: CASSDSGRGTSPLHF. The CDR3 nucleotides read TGTGCCAGCAGCGATAGTGGTAGGGGGACTTCACCCCTCCACTTT. The entire variable domain, with the rest obtained from reference TRBV7-9 and TRBJ1-6, is as follows: DTGVSQNPRHKITKRGQNVTFRCDPISEHNRLYWYRQTLGQGPEFLTYFQNEAQLEKSRLLSDRFSAERPKGSFSTLEIQRTEQGDSAMYLCASSDSGRGTSPLHFGNGTRLTVT.

This clonotype was picked up a small number of times. The chain employs TRBV27 and TRBJ2-1; D not resolved. Germline CDR1 reads MNHEY; CDR2 reads SMNVEV (reference sequence). The CDR3 is 12 amino acids. V was clipped by 2 bases and J by 10 bases, with 9 bases between them. The CDR3 DNA reads as TGTGCCAGCAGTTTAAAGGGCTTGGAGCAGTTCTTC. Translating it yields CASSLKGLEQFF.

The genes are TRBV9 and TRBJ1-1; a possible D gene is TRBD1 (5 bases). The CDR3 contains 17 residues. With 4 bases removed from V and 3 bases from J, the gap between germline ends came to 22 bases. Germline values: CDR1 SGDLS, CDR2 YYNGEE. CDR3 nucleotide sequence: TGTGCCAGCAGCTCCCGTCGAGGCAGGGTGAGGGACACTGAAGCTTTCTTT. Its translation is CASSSRRGRVRDTEAFF.

V is TRBV10-3 and J is TRBJ2-3; the D gene is possibly TRBD1 (6 bases). The V end was cut by 6 bases, the J end by 6 bases, with 22 bases between. In germline, CDR1 is ENHRY, CDR2 SYGVKD. The CDR3 runs 16 residues. The CDR3 sequence: CAISGGRDTDLDTQYF. The CDR3, as DNA: TGTGCCATCAGCGGAGGCCGGGACACGGATTTGGATACGCAGTATTTT.

V usage is TRBV7-9 and J usage is TRBJ2-7; D tentatively reads TRBD1 or TRBD2 (5 bases each). The CDR3 consists of 17 residues. The V gene's germline CDR1 is SEHNR and CDR2 FQNEAQ (reference sequence). With 5 bases removed from V and 7 bases from J, the gap between germline ends came to 27 bases. The CDR3 bases are TGTGCCAGCAGCCTAACGAAAGCCGGGACGGCGAGGGGTGAGCAGTACTTC. Protein sequence: CASSLTKAGTARGEQYF. The whole variable domain, remainder taken from reference TRBV7-9 and TRBJ2-7, is DTGVSQNPRHKITKRGQNVTFRCDPISEHNRLYWYRQTLGQGPEFLTYFQNEAQLEKSRLLSDRFSAERPKGSFSTLEIQRTEQGDSAMYLCASSLTKAGTARGEQYFGPGTRLTVT.

This clonotype was detected only a few times. The chain carries TRBV18 and TRBJ2-5; D might be TRBD1 (5 bases). The CDR3 spans 13 residues. CDR1 KGHSH and CDR2 LQKENI come from the germline V gene. With 3 bases removed from V and 5 bases from J, the gap between germline ends came to 10 bases. The CDR3 nucleotides read TGTGCCAGCTCACCGGGGCTACGGGAGACCCAGTACTTC. Its translation is CASSPGLRETQYF.